Detailed here is one TCR beta chain. CDR3 length: 16 residues. V trimming: 2 bases; J trimming: 4 bases; junction bases outside the gene matches: 6. Germline assignment: CDR1 MNHEY and CDR2 SVGAGI. The data are from a study of cytomegalovirus exposure and HLA in healthy donors. Produced via immunoSEQ multiplex PCR; TCRdb's table is partial and in-frame only. The data show some 120,000 clones, with around 96% seen just once and 1.7% held by the top ten. The sequencing sample was made of PBMCs. V and J are TRBV6-5 and TRBJ1-4; 8 bases are a match to TRBD1. This clonotype was obtained from a man aged 18 to 30 in good health and CMV-seronegative. The CDR3 coding sequence is TGTGCCAGCAGTTACCAACCGACAGGGGATAATGAAAAACTGTTTTTT. It encodes CASSYQPTGDNEKLFF.